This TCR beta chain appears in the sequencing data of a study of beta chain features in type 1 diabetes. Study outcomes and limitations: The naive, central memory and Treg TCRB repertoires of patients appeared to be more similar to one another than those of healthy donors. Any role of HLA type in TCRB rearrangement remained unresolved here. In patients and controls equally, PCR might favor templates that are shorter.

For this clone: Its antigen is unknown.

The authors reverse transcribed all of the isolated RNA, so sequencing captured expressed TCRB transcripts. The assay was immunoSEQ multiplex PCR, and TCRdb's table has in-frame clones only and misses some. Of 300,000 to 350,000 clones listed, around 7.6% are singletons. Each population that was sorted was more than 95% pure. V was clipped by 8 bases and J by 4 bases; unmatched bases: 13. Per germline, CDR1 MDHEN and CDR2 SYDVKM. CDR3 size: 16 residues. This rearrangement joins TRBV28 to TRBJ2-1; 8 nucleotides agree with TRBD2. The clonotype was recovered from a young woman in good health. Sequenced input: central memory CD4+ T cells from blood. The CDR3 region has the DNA TGTGCCAGCCGGTCCGGACTAGCTGAGCTTTACAATGAGCAGTTCTTC. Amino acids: CASRSGLAELYNEQFF.